The 21 T cell receptor beta chains below come from one sample, sequenced in a study of technical replicates of blood from a handful of donors. Generated by immunoSEQ multiplex PCR, the TCRdb table keeps only in-frame clones and is missing some. Of around 76,000 clones in the sample, just over 90% were seen once. The specimen sequenced was T cells isolated from PBMCs. These receptors were taken from a human donor in good health.

The chain recombines TRBV5-1 with TRBJ2-6; no clear D gene. Per the germline V gene, CDR1 is SGHRS and CDR2 is YFSETQ. Trimming stripped 0 bases from V and 2 bases from J, with 15 bases between. The CDR3 has 18 residues. The CDR3 sequence: CASSLDGSFYAGANVLTF. The DNA of the CDR3 is TGCGCCAGCAGCTTGGACGGGTCCTTTTACGCTGGGGCCAACGTCCTGACTTTC. The whole variable domain, remainder taken from reference TRBV5-1 and TRBJ2-6, is KAGVTQTPRYLIKTRGQQVTLSCSPISGHRSVSWYQQTPGQGLQFLFEYFSETQRNKGNFPGRFSGRQFSNSRSEMNVSTLELGDSALYLCASSLDGSFYAGANVLTFGAGSRLTVL.

The chain links TRBV5-4 to TRBJ2-5; TRBD1 matches at 7 bases. Germline CDR1 reads SGHNT; CDR2 reads YYREEE (reference sequence). J lost 1 base, V lost 3 bases, and 6 bases had no gene match. The CDR3 has 15 amino acids. CDR3 residues: CASSSSQGLQETQYF. CDR3 nucleotide sequence: TGTGCCAGCAGCTCGTCACAGGGGCTCCAAGAGACCCAGTACTTC.

The chain links TRBV9 to TRBJ1-2, with a possible D match to TRBD1 (5 bases). CDR3 length: 18 amino acids. Trimming took off 3 bases at V and 0 bases at J, with 21 bases between the two ends. Germline V gene sequence: CDR1 SGDLS, CDR2 YYNGEE. The CDR3 region is CASSDSSGTERTNYGYTF. Here the CDR3 DNA reads TGTGCCAGCAGCGATAGCTCCGGGACTGAGAGAACTAACTATGGCTACACCTTC. Full variable domain (missing parts from reference TRBV9 and TRBJ1-2): DSGVTQTPKHLITATGQRVTLRCSPRSGDLSVYWYQQSLDQGLQFLIQYYNGEERAKGNILERFSAQQFPDLHSELNLSSLELGDSALYFCASSDSSGTERTNYGYTFGSGTRLTVV.

This chain uses TRBV11-2 with TRBJ2-7, with 9 bases that match TRBD1. Losses at the gene ends were 6 bases for V and 4 bases for J; bases not matched to a gene: 10. Germline CDR1 reads SGHAT; CDR2 reads FQNNGV. The length of the CDR3 is 15 residues. The CDR3 nucleotides read TGTGCCAGCAGGGGGGGGCACAGGGGGCAGTACGAGCAGTACTTC. Protein product: CASRGGHRGQYEQYF.

This chain links TRBV4-1 with TRBJ2-5, with a tentative D call TRBD2 (6 bases). V was shortened by 4 bases and J by 1 base, with 19 bases between the two germline ends. Germline assignment: CDR1 MGHRA and CDR2 YSYEKL. The CDR3 runs to 17 residues. CDR3 residues: CASSPYPGVMVQETQYF. The CDR3 nucleotides read TGCGCCAGCAGCCCTTACCCGGGGGTAATGGTCCAAGAGACCCAGTACTTC.

The chain uses TRBV2 and TRBJ2-1; D is unclear. The CDR3 spans 14 residues. Germline lookup yields CDR1 SNHLY and CDR2 FYNNEI. V gave up 8 bases and J gave up 5 bases, with 16 bases separating them. CDR3 loop: CASRGTLNHNEQFF. In DNA, the CDR3 is TGTGCCAGCCGCGGCACGCTTAATCACAATGAGCAGTTCTTC. The variable domain in full, with the rest retrieved from reference TRBV2 and TRBJ2-1, is EPEVTQTPSHQVTQMGQEVILRCVPISNHLYFYWYRQILGQKVEFLVSFYNNEISEKSEIFDDQFSVERPDGSNFTLKIRSTKLEDSAMYFCASRGTLNHNEQFFGPGTRLTVL.

A few counts support this clone. The chain is built from TRBV29-1 and TRBJ2-2, with D possibly matching TRBD1 (5 bases). The CDR3 extends over 16 amino acids. CDR1 and CDR2 from the germline V gene are SQVTM and ANQGSEA. V shed 1 base and J shed 5 bases, with 17 bases lying between them. The CDR3 DNA reads as TGCAGCGTTGAAGGCCCCCAGGGCTCGGTGACCGGGGAGCTGTTTTTT. Its translation is CSVEGPQGSVTGELFF.

V and J are TRBV27 and TRBJ2-7; 13 nucleotides match TRBD2. This CDR3 region has 14 residues. V lost 6 bases and J lost 6; bases outside the gene matches: 5. Per the germline V gene, CDR1 is MNHEY and CDR2 is SMNVEV (reference sequence). In nucleotides, the CDR3 is TGTGCCAGCAGAAGACTAGCGGGGGGTTTCGAGCAGTACTTC. Translated: CASRRLAGGFEQYF.

V gene TRBV6-4 combines with J gene TRBJ2-3; 7 positions agree with TRBD1. Germline CDR1 is MRHNA and CDR2 is SNTAGT. V lost 10 bases to trimming and J lost 5 bases; unmatched junction nucleotides: 15. The CDR3 extends over 15 amino acids. CDR3 loop: CATVLRTGRGDTQYF. The CDR3 region has the DNA TGTGCCACCGTTCTTCGGACAGGTAGAGGAGATACGCAGTATTTT.

V is TRBV10-1 and J is TRBJ2-2, with a possible D match to TRBD2 (6 bases). The V gene lost 4 bases and the J gene lost 4 bases, with 7 bases spanning the gap. Germline-derived CDR1 and CDR2 are WNHNN and SYGVQD (reference sequence). The CDR3 extends over 13 amino acids. The CDR3 reads CASSGGGTGELFF. CDR3 sequence (DNA): TGCGCCAGCAGTGGGGGAGGCACCGGGGAGCTGTTTTTT.

This sequence joins TRBV5-4 and TRBJ1-6; maybe TRBD1 (5 bases). Trimming left V 3 bases short and J 12 bases short, with 16 bases between. CDR1 is SGHNT, CDR2 YYREEE, per germline (reference sequence). This CDR3 region has 14 residues. CDR3 DNA sequence: TGTGCCAGCAGCTCCTGGGGCACCCTAGGACCCCTCCACTTT. Encoded protein: CASSSWGTLGPLHF.

The V gene is TRBV5-4, the J gene TRBJ2-1, with 9 bases aligning to TRBD1. V shed 2 bases, J shed 5 bases, and the junction held 8 bases outside the gene matches. Germline CDR1 and CDR2: SGHNT and YYREEE (reference sequence). This CDR3 contains 16 residues. In DNA form, the CDR3 reads TGTGCCAGCAGCTTCCCGGGACAGGGTTACAACAATGAGCAGTTCTTC. Its protein product is CASSFPGQGYNNEQFF.

V gene TRBV2 combines with J gene TRBJ2-6, with D perhaps TRBD1 (5 bases). Germline V lookup: CDR1 SNHLY, CDR2 FYNNEI. The length of the CDR3 is 19 residues. Trimming stripped 2 bases from V and 2 bases from J, with 19 bases between. The CDR3 DNA sequence: TGTGCCAGCAGTGAAAGGGGCTGGTTACTTTTTACTGGGGCCAACGTCCTGACTTTC. This sequence encodes CASSERGWLLFTGANVLTF.

The J gene is TRBJ2-1, the V gene TRBV30, with D possibly being TRBD1 (5 bases). V was shortened by 1 base and J by 10 bases, with 11 bases between the two germline ends. Germline V lookup: CDR1 GTSNPN, CDR2 SVGIG (reference sequence). The CDR3 has 12 residues. CDR3 amino acids: CAWSAVQVEQFF. For the CDR3, the DNA is TGTGCCTGGAGTGCGGTACAGGTCGAGCAGTTCTTC.

The DNA of the CDR3 is TGTGCCAGCAGCTTAAACAGTCATCAGCCCCAGCATTTT. It translates to CASSLNSHQPQHF. The chain carries TRBV11-1 and TRBJ1-5; D unclear. From germline, CDR1 is SGHAT and CDR2 FQDESV (reference sequence). CDR3 length: 13 residues. Trimming left V 2 bases short and J 5 bases short, with 7 bases between.

The CDR3 reads CTQSDGGPFGTQYF. CDR3 nucleotide sequence: TGCACCCAAAGCGACGGGGGGCCCTTCGGTACGCAGTATTTT. This chain joins TRBV1 and TRBJ2-3; no DNA check was done on the table's D call, TRBD2. TRBV1 is flagged as a pseudogene. This CDR3 is built from 14 residues.

The J gene is TRBJ1-5, the V gene TRBV5-1; 9 bases match TRBD1. The CDR3 runs to 15 residues. V was pared by 4 bases and J by 3 bases, with 5 bases of the junction left unmatched. CDR1 is SGHRS, CDR2 YFSETQ, per germline. The CDR3 DNA reads TGCGCCAGCAGCCAGGGACAGGGCGCCAATCAGCCCCAGCATTTT. Its translation is CASSQGQGANQPQHF.

As to this clone: Since the CDR3 does not end with the conserved phenylalanine or tryptophan, this likely comes from a read error. It is unclear where the CDR3 begins or ends on the DNA, so no DNA is shown, and the CDR3 is as TCRdb lists it. The rearrangement joins TRBV12-1 to TRBJ1-1; whether TRBD1, the table's D call, matches the DNA was not checked. TRBV12-1 is flagged as a pseudogene. The CDR3 is 10 amino acids long, termini counted. The CDR3: CASSPETGQI.

The J gene is TRBJ1-2, the V gene TRBV7-9; D is uncertain. Per germline, CDR1 SEHNR and CDR2 FQNEAQ (reference sequence). The V gene lost 5 bases and the J gene lost 0 bases, with 16 bases spanning the gap. This CDR3 has 16 residues. The CDR3 region has the DNA TGTGCCAGCAGCGGGGAGGTGGAGGCTACTAACTATGGCTACACCTTC. Its translation: CASSGEVEATNYGYTF. Filled out from reference TRBV7-9 and TRBJ1-2, the complete variable domain reads DTGVSQNPRHKITKRGQNVTFRCDPISEHNRLYWYRQTLGQGPEFLTYFQNEAQLEKSRLLSDRFSAERPKGSFSTLEIQRTEQGDSAMYLCASSGEVEATNYGYTFGSGTRLTVV.

V and J are TRBV25-1 and TRBJ2-5, with D perhaps TRBD2 (6 bases). Trimming stripped 5 bases from V and 4 bases from J, with 8 bases between. There are 12 residues in the CDR3. CDR1 and CDR2 (germline): MGHDK, SYGVNS. DNA of the CDR3: TGTGCCAGCAGTACGGGAGCAGAGACCCAGTACTTC. This encodes CASSTGAETQYF.

This chain links TRBV6-1 with TRBJ1-4; D gene unclear. There are 14 residues in the CDR3. Trimming took 3 bases from V and 0 from J, leaving 5 bases between them. Per germline, CDR1 MNHNS and CDR2 SASEGT. CDR3 sequence: CASSERATNEKLFF. CDR3 coding DNA: TGTGCCAGCAGTGAGAGAGCAACTAATGAAAAACTGTTTTTT.